This is a list of T cell receptor beta chains from one sample in a study of blood T cells in healthy people across ages. TCRdb re-derived calls from the 5' RACE reads in MiXCR, one entry per CDR3 protein. The data hold roughly 730,000 distinct CDR3 sequences, with roughly three fifths observed a single time. Sequenced sample: blood. The source of these receptors is a man in his forties in good health. Each CDR3 is given with its conserved first and last residue. Fields, in order: CDR3 DNA, CDR3 protein, D gene, clone size, V gene, J gene. A D gene is named only where the DNA matches it firmly. Clone size is not always given. Where it is, it says once, few, many or a class for expanded clones.

TGTGCCACCAGCAGAGTGGTAGCGGGAGGGAACTCCTACAATGAGCAGTTCTTC	CATSRVVAGGNSYNEQFF	TRBD2	few	TRBV15	TRBJ2-1
TGTGCCACCAGTGTAGGGACAGGCTACGAGCAGTACTTC	CATSVGTGYEQYF	TRBD1	.	TRBV24-1	TRBJ2-7
TGCGCCAGCAGCTTGGATGCGGGCAGCTCCTACGAGCAGTACTTC	CASSLDAGSSYEQYF	.	.	TRBV5-1	TRBJ2-7
TGCGCCAGCAGCTTCGATGTCTCCAATGAGCAGTTCTTC	CASSFDVSNEQFF	.	.	TRBV5-1	TRBJ2-1
TGCAGTGCTCAGAGGGTCCTTCTCCCCCACCCCCCAGATACGCAGTATTTT	CSAQRVLLPHPPDTQYF	.	few	TRBV20-1	TRBJ2-3
TGTGCCAGCAGCTTAGCAGGAGGGGCGACTAATGAAAAACTGTTTTTT	CASSLAGGATNEKLFF	.	few	TRBV28	TRBJ1-4
TGTGCCATCAGTTCATCGGGACAGGGAGTACCCCACGAGCAGTACTTC	CAISSSGQGVPHEQYF	TRBD1	.	TRBV10-3	TRBJ2-7
TGTGCCAGCAGCTCCCTAGCCGATAGCTCCTACAATGAGCAGTTCTTC	CASSSLADSSYNEQFF	.	.	TRBV7-2	TRBJ2-1
TGCGCCAGCAGCGTGGAACAGAGTGATTACGAGCAGTACTTC	CASSVEQSDYEQYF	.	.	TRBV5-1	TRBJ2-7
TGTGCCAGCAGTCCACAGGGGGGACGCCTCTATGGCTACACCTTC	CASSPQGGRLYGYTF	TRBD1	.	TRBV28	TRBJ1-2
TGTGCCAGCAGTTACTCCGGACGGTACGAAGAGACCCAGTACTTC	CASSYSGRYEETQYF	.	once	TRBV6-5	TRBJ2-5
TGTGCCAGCAGCCAAGGTCTTTTTGGGACAGGGTCCACCGGGGAGCTGTTTTTT	CASSQGLFGTGSTGELFF	TRBD1	.	TRBV3-1	TRBJ2-2
TGTGCCAGCAGCTTATCGTCTTACTACGAGCAGTACTTC	CASSLSSYYEQYF	.	.	TRBV7-8	TRBJ2-7
TGTGCCACCAGCAGAGAGTGGCTAGCGGAACTTTACGAGCAGTACTTC	CATSREWLAELYEQYF	TRBD2	.	TRBV15	TRBJ2-7
TGTGCCATCCCGGACAAGTCTAACTATGGCTACACCTTC	CAIPDKSNYGYTF	.	few	TRBV10-3	TRBJ1-2
TGTGCCAGCAGAGATCCGGGACTAGCGTCAGATACGCAGTATTTT	CASRDPGLASDTQYF	TRBD2	.	TRBV28	TRBJ2-3
TGTGCCAGCAGACAGGACAGGCCCTACGAGCAGTACTTC	CASRQDRPYEQYF	TRBD1	few	TRBV6-1	TRBJ2-7
TGTGCCAGCAGCGAGGGACGCACAGATACGCAGTATTTT	CASSEGRTDTQYF	.	.	TRBV6-6	TRBJ2-3
TGCGCCAGCAGCCAAGATGCGGGAGAAGGGTTTACGCAGTATTTT	CASSQDAGEGFTQYF	TRBD2	.	TRBV4-1	TRBJ2-3
TGCAGCGTTGAAGATGGCCTGTGGTACTTC	CSVEDGLWYF	.	few	TRBV29-1	TRBJ2-5
TGTGCCAGCAGTTGGACCTATAGCAATCAGCCCCAGCATTTT	CASSWTYSNQPQHF	.	few	TRBV6-2/TRBV6-3	TRBJ1-5
TGTGCCACCAGCAGAGATTTGGGGGAGACCGGGGAGCTGTTTTTT	CATSRDLGETGELFF	.	.	TRBV15	TRBJ2-2
TGCGCCAGCAGTTCCGACAGGGCGGGCGGTGGTAGCACAGATACGCAGTATTTT	CASSSDRAGGGSTDTQYF	TRBD1	.	TRBV28	TRBJ2-3
TGTGCCAGCACCGCCCCCCCCGGGACTAGTAACTACGAGCAGTACTTC	CASTAPPGTSNYEQYF	TRBD2	few	TRBV28	TRBJ2-7
TGCAGTGCCCAAAGAGTCGCCCGATGGGCAGACAAGAGCTCCTACAATGAGCAGTTCTTC	CSAQRVARWADKSSYNEQFF	.	.	TRBV20-1	TRBJ2-1
TGTGCCAGCAACCAGGAGACTAGTCTCTACGAGCAGTACTTC	CASNQETSLYEQYF	.	.	TRBV4-2	TRBJ2-7
TGTGCCAGCAGCTTGTTCCCCGGCTCGGACAGACAGTACACAGATACGCAGTATTTT	CASSLFPGSDRQYTDTQYF	.	.	TRBV5-5	TRBJ2-3
TGCAGCGTCCTCCAGGGGGAGAACACTGAAGCTTTCTTT	CSVLQGENTEAFF	TRBD1	.	TRBV29-1	TRBJ1-1
TGTGCCAGCACCCCGGGACAGGGAGGGGAGCAGTTCTTC	CASTPGQGGEQFF	TRBD1	.	TRBV27	TRBJ2-1
TGTGCCAGCAGCCCTAGTACCGGGGAGCTGTTTTTT	CASSPSTGELFF	.	many	TRBV7-2	TRBJ2-2
TGCGCCAGCAGCTTGGGTGGGACCGGCTCCTACAATGAGCAGTACTTC	CASSLGGTGSYNEQYF	.	.	TRBV5-1	TRBJ2-7
TGTGCCATCAGTGAGATGGGGACTGGCCAGTACTTC	CAISEMGTGQYF	.	once	TRBV10-3	TRBJ2-5